Each of the 22 T cell receptor beta chains below was sequenced from the same sample in a study of identical twins. TCRdb recomputed calls from the 5' RACE reads with MiXCR, one row per CDR3 protein. The sample includes approximately 410,000 distinct CDR3 sequences, around a sixth seen only once; the top ten take about 12%. Material for sequencing was naive T cells sorted from blood. The receptor source for this set is a man aged 50 to 60 in good health.

The sample holds a few counts of this clonotype. The CDR3 spells CAISTSSYNEQFF. Written as DNA, the CDR3 is TGTGCCATCAGTACCAGCTCCTACAATGAGCAGTTCTTC. This chain links TRBV10-3 with TRBJ2-1; D gene uncertain. V was shortened by 5 bases and J by 0 bases, with 5 bases between the two germline ends. The CDR3 totals 13 residues. Germline V lookup: CDR1 ENHRY, CDR2 SYGVKD.

This clonotype has only a few counts. The J gene is TRBJ2-6, the V gene TRBV12-3 or TRBV12-4; unclear D gene. The CDR3 extends over 15 amino acids. The germline V and J ends were trimmed by 3 bases and 0 bases, with 6 bases remaining between them. The CDR3 nucleotides are TGTGCCAGCAGTTTGATAGTCTCTGGGGCCAACGTCCTGACTTTC. Its protein product is CASSLIVSGANVLTF.

In this sample, this clonotype turned up once. V gene TRBV7-2 combines with J gene TRBJ1-2, with a weak D call TRBD1 (5 bases). The V gene lost 5 bases and the J gene lost 0 bases, with 16 bases spanning the gap. CDR1 is SGHTA, CDR2 FQGNSA, per germline. This CDR3 comprises 16 residues. The CDR3 nucleotides are TGTGCCAGCAGCCCTCAGGGATGGGGGACTAACTATGGCTACACCTTC. Its protein product is CASSPQGWGTNYGYTF.

DNA for the CDR3: TGTGCCACCAGTGCCTCCGGGACAGGGGTCACTGAAGCTTTCTTT. Its translation: CATSASGTGVTEAFF. The chain links TRBV24-1 to TRBJ1-1; 10 positions match TRBD1. With 5 bases clipped from V and 4 bases from J, the junction kept 6 bases outside the gene matches. From germline, CDR1 is KGHDR and CDR2 SFDVKD. This CDR3 contains 15 residues.

V gene TRBV5-1 combines with J gene TRBJ1-1, with TRBD1 as a possible D gene (6 bases). This CDR3 comprises 17 residues. V was cut by 0 bases and J by 4 bases, with 19 bases left in between. Germline V gives CDR1 SGHRS, CDR2 YFSETQ. The CDR3 reads CASSLADVAGAATEAFF. The CDR3 DNA follows: TGCGCCAGCAGCTTGGCGGACGTAGCGGGGGCGGCCACTGAAGCTTTCTTT.

This clonotype was recorded a few times. The gene calls are TRBV5-1 and TRBJ2-7; D gene uncertain. CDR3 length equals 11 residues. Germline V gene lookup returns CDR1 SGHRS and CDR2 YFSETQ. V was clipped by 2 bases and J by 7 bases, with 7 bases between them. As DNA, the CDR3 is TGCGCCAGCAGCTTAGATTGGGAGCAGTACTTC. Protein: CASSLDWEQYF.

This clonotype showed up just a few times. This rearrangement joins TRBV20-1 to TRBJ2-3, with TRBD2 matching 13 bases. The CDR3 covers 16 residues. CDR1 and CDR2 (germline): DFQATT, SNEGSKA (reference sequence). V lost 3 bases and J lost 5; bases outside the gene matches: 8. CDR3 amino acids: CSASLLAGGPGDTQYF. Here the CDR3 DNA reads TGCAGTGCTAGTCTACTAGCGGGGGGGCCAGGAGATACGCAGTATTTT.

The V gene is TRBV12-3 or TRBV12-4, the J gene TRBJ2-2; 11 positions match TRBD2. The CDR3 spans 16 residues. The ends lost 3 bases at V and 7 bases at J; junction bases unmatched: 7. DNA for the CDR3: TGTGCCAGCAGTTTGGTAGCGGGAGGGTTCGGCGGGGAGCTGTTTTTT. Its protein is CASSLVAGGFGGELFF.

The sample holds many counts of this clonotype. V and J are TRBV12-3 or TRBV12-4 and TRBJ2-1; 9 bases fit TRBD1. There are 14 residues in the CDR3. Trimming took 6 bases from V and 6 from J; bases not matched to a gene: 6. CDR3 sequence reads: CASRPGTGFNEQFF. The CDR3 DNA sequence: TGTGCCAGCAGACCCGGGACAGGGTTCAATGAGCAGTTCTTC.

The V and J genes are TRBV10-3 and TRBJ1-2, with D perhaps matching TRBD1 (5 bases). The CDR3 runs 13 residues. Germline V gene data show CDR1 as ENHRY and CDR2 as SYGVKD. V gave up 4 bases and J gave up 0 bases, with 6 bases separating them. The CDR3 is CAISGGANYGYTF. As DNA, the CDR3 is TGTGCCATCAGTGGAGGGGCTAACTATGGCTACACCTTC.

This clonotype was observed a few times. The chain employs TRBV28 and TRBJ1-1; 8 positions agree with TRBD1. Germline values: CDR1 MDHEN, CDR2 SYDVKM. The trim removed 7 bases at V and 1 base at J, leaving 5 bases unmatched. This CDR3 has 14 residues. This chain's CDR3 is CASNRGEANTEAFF. The DNA for the CDR3 is TGTGCCAGCAACAGGGGGGAGGCGAACACTGAAGCTTTCTTT.

This clonotype was seen at least ten times. The V call is TRBV6-1, the J call TRBJ2-7; 11 bases map to TRBD1. After removal of 6 bases from V and 0 bases from J, the junction contained 4 bases not matched to a gene. This CDR3 has 15 amino acids. Germline lookup yields CDR1 MNHNS and CDR2 SASEGT. CDR3 sequence reads: CASRAGTGGSYEQYF. DNA for the CDR3: TGTGCCAGCAGAGCCGGGACAGGGGGCTCCTACGAGCAGTACTTC.

This clonotype was detected ten times or more. V is TRBV9 and J is TRBJ2-3, with TRBD2 matching 7 bases. Looked up from germline, CDR1 is SGDLS and CDR2 is YYNGEE. V trimming: 0 bases; J trimming: 5 bases; junction bases outside the gene matches: 6. The CDR3 spans 15 residues. In DNA form, the CDR3 reads TGTGCCAGCAGCGTAGGCCTAGCGGTGGGAGATACGCAGTATTTT. Translation gives CASSVGLAVGDTQYF.

In its sample, this clonotype was seen many times. The V call is TRBV27, the J call TRBJ2-3, with D tentatively TRBD2 (5 bases). In germline, CDR1 is MNHEY, CDR2 SMNVEV (reference sequence). V was clipped by 3 bases and J by 4 bases, with 8 bases between them. The CDR3 is 13 amino acids. In DNA, the CDR3 is TGTGCCAGCAGTTTCGTGGAGGCAGATACGCAGTATTTT. Its translation is CASSFVEADTQYF.

The J gene is TRBJ2-7, the V gene TRBV10-3, with 7 nucleotides matching TRBD1. Germline V gene lookup returns CDR1 ENHRY and CDR2 SYGVKD. The junction had 7 bases not matched to a gene; V was cut back by 2 bases and J by 0 bases. The CDR3 spans 16 residues. The CDR3 DNA follows: TGTGCCATCAGTGAGATAGGGACAGCCTACTCCTACGAGCAGTACTTC. This codes for CAISEIGTAYSYEQYF.

This clonotype was observed at least ten times. The rearrangement uses TRBV27 and TRBJ2-7; 7 bases match TRBD1. The ends lost 2 bases at V and 1 base at J; junction bases unmatched: 5. CDR1 MNHEY and CDR2 SMNVEV come from the germline V gene (reference sequence). The CDR3 loop spans 15 amino acids. The chain's CDR3 is CASSLRWGQSYEQYF. Here the CDR3 DNA reads TGTGCCAGCAGTTTAAGGTGGGGACAGTCCTACGAGCAGTACTTC.

This clonotype was counted ten times or more. The chain carries TRBV4-2 and TRBJ1-3; D uncertain. The length of the CDR3 is 14 residues. The V and J ends lost 3 bases and 4 bases respectively, with 10 bases between them. CDR1 is LGHNA and CDR2 is YNFKEQ in the germline V gene. The CDR3 DNA sequence: TGTGCCAGCAGCCAGGATCGCGGAGGAAACACCATATATTTT. Its translation is CASSQDRGGNTIYF.

J is TRBJ2-1 and V is TRBV20-1; 13 bases are shared with TRBD2. V dropped 1 base and J dropped 2; count of bases not matched to a gene: 2. The CDR3 totals 16 residues. Per germline, CDR1 DFQATT and CDR2 SNEGSKA (reference sequence). Written as DNA, the CDR3 is TGCAGTGCTAGAGGCGGACTAGCGGGAGCCTACAATGAGCAGTTCTTC. Its protein is CSARGGLAGAYNEQFF.

V gene TRBV20-1 combines with J gene TRBJ2-7, with TRBD2 matching 8 bases. The CDR3 spans 14 residues. V shed 6 bases, J shed 1 base, and the junction held 8 bases outside the gene matches. The germline CDR1 and CDR2 sequences are DFQATT and SNEGSKA (reference sequence). CDR3 sequence (DNA): TGCAGTGCCAAGGCGGGACTAGGGTCCTACGAGCAGTACTTC. It specifies CSAKAGLGSYEQYF.

This clonotype has only a few counts. V and J are TRBV5-1 and TRBJ2-3; no clear D gene. V dropped 1 base and J dropped 6 bases, with 9 bases sitting between them. The length of the CDR3 is 13 residues. Germline V gene lookup returns CDR1 SGHRS and CDR2 YFSETQ. CDR3 amino acids: CASSLNVKDTQYF. CDR3 DNA: TGCGCCAGCAGCTTGAATGTGAAGGATACGCAGTATTTT.

In its sample, this clonotype was seen a few times. The chain joins TRBV29-1 to TRBJ2-2, with TRBD2 as a possible D gene (5 bases). This CDR3 spans 13 amino acids. V gave up 4 bases and J gave up 4 bases, with 10 bases separating them. Germline assignment: CDR1 SQVTM and CDR2 ANQGSEA. This chain's CDR3 is CSVGVRGTGELFF. The CDR3 nucleotides are TGCAGCGTTGGCGTACGGGGCACCGGGGAGCTGTTTTTT.

This clonotype was picked up many times. This chain connects TRBV5-1 to TRBJ2-3, with unresolved D. V was cut by 1 base and J by 0 bases, with 9 bases left in between. Germline CDR1 SGHRS, CDR2 YFSETQ. The CDR3 consists of 15 residues. The CDR3 loop is CASSLRSASTDTQYF. For the CDR3, the DNA is TGCGCCAGCAGCTTGAGGTCAGCTAGCACAGATACGCAGTATTTT.